Listed here are 5 T cell receptor beta chains from one sample, sequenced in a study of T cell clonality in common variable immunodeficiency. Libraries were prepared by immunoSEQ multiplex PCR; TCRdb keeps only in-frame clonotypes and omits some of them. The sample has tens of thousands of clones, none seen only once. The specimen sequenced was peripheral blood mononuclear cells. The receptors shown here come from a person between 18 and 69 years old in good health.

The table lists this clone with many counts. Read coverage stops 3 residues before the CDR3 terminus; the germline J gene supplies the remainder. This chain links TRBV19 with TRBJ2-2, with 7 positions matching TRBD2. The V and J ends lost 8 bases and 0 bases, in that order; junction bases with no gene match: 3. Germline V gives CDR1 LNHDA, CDR2 SQIVND (reference sequence). The CDR3 is 14 residues long. The CDR3: CASLRGANTGELFF. The sequenced part of the CDR3 DNA is TGTGCCAGTCTCCGGGGGGCGAACACCGGGGAG.

The table lists this clone with many counts. The observed sequence ends 3 residues before the CDR3 terminus, with the missing tail filled in from the germline J gene. The J gene is TRBJ2-1, the V gene TRBV29-1; no reliable D call. The germline V and J ends were trimmed by 3 bases and 4 bases, with 7 bases remaining between them. The CDR3 contains 12 residues. Germline CDR1 and CDR2: SQVTM and ANQGSEA. CDR3: CSVDSLYNEQFF. The CDR3 DNA, read in part, is TGCAGCGTTGATTCCTTATACAATGAG.

This clone was detected many times. The CDR3 end falls 3 residues outside the read, so it is completed with the germline J gene. The gene calls are TRBV19 and TRBJ2-1, with TRBD2 identical over 11 bases. The trim removed 8 bases at V and 2 bases at J, leaving 8 bases unmatched. Germline CDR1 is LNHDA and CDR2 is SQIVND (reference sequence). The CDR3 sequence is 16 residues long. The sequenced CDR3 bases are TGTGCCAGTTCCCTAGCGGGGGGCAACCCCTACAATGAG. Protein product: CASSLAGGNPYNE. The complete CDR3 sequence is CASSLAGGNPYNEQFF.

Only a few counts were recorded for this clone. Coverage ceases 3 residues before the CDR3 finishes, and the germline J gene fills in the end. The chain recombines TRBV7-3 with TRBJ1-2; TRBD1 matches at 11 bases. The CDR3 covers 16 residues. The V segment lost 5 bases and the J segment 7 bases; nucleotides outside the gene matches: 12. Germline V lookup: CDR1 SGHTA, CDR2 FQGTGA. The CDR3 here is CASSHSKGQGASGYTF. The CDR3 bases that were read are TGTGCCAGCAGCCACTCCAAAGGACAGGGGGCATCTGGC.

At least ten counts were recorded for this clone. The read ends 3 residues shy of where the CDR3 ends; the end is completed using the germline J gene. This chain joins TRBV5-1 and TRBJ2-7; possible D gene TRBD2, 6 bases. This CDR3 is 14 amino acids long. Germline CDR1 and CDR2: SGHRS and YFSETQ. V was shortened by 7 bases and J by 5 bases, with 19 bases between the two germline ends. The DNA read from the CDR3 is TGCGCCAGCTCATGGGGGGACCCACAGGACGAG. Residues: CASSWGDPQDE. The CDR3, in full, reads CASSWGDPQDEQYF.